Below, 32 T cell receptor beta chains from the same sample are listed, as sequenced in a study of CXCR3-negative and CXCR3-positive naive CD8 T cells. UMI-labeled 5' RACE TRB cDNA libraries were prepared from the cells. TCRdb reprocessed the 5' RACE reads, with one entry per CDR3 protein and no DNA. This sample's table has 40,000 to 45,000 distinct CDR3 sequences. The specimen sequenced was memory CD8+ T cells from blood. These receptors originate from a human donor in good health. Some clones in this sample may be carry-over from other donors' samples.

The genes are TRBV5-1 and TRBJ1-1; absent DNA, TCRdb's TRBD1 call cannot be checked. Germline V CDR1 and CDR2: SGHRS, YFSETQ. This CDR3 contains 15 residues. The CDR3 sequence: CASSLEATGSTEAFF.

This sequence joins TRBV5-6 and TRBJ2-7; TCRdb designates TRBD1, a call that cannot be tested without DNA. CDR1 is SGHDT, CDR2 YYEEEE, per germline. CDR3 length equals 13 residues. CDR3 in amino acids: CASSLAAGLEQYF.

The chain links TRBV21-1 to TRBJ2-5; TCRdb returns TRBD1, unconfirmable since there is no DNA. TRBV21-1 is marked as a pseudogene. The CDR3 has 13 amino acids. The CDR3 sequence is CARLSGAQETQYF.

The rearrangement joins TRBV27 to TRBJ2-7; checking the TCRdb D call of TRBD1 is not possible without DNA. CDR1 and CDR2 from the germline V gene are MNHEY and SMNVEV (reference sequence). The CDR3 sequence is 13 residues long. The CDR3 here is CASSPDRGYEQYF.

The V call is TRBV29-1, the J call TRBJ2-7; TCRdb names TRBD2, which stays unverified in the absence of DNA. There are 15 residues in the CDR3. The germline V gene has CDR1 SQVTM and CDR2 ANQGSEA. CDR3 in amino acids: CSVVSASGVSYEQYF.

The CDR3 reads CATSRDQGVSYEQYF. The chain recombines TRBV15 with TRBJ2-7; TCRdb outputs TRBD1, but without DNA this stays unchecked. CDR1 is LNHNV, CDR2 YYDKDF, per germline (reference sequence). The CDR3 consists of 15 residues.

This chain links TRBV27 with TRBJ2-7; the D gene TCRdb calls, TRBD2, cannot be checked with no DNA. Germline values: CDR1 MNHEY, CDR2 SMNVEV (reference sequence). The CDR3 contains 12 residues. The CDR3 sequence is CASGLGSWEQYF.

The CDR3 protein is CASSLGQFETQYF. The chain has TRBV28 and TRBJ2-5. Germline V gene data show CDR1 as MDHEN and CDR2 as SYDVKM. The CDR3 is 13 amino acids.

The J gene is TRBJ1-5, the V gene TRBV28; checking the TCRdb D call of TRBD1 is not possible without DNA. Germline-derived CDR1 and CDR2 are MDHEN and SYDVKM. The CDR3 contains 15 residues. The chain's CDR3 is CASSLGGRGNQPQHF.

The chain's CDR3 is CSVEGTAHTWETQYF. J is TRBJ2-5 and V is TRBV29-1; TCRdb proposes TRBD2, but this gene call is untestable without DNA. In germline, CDR1 is SQVTM, CDR2 ANQGSEA. This CDR3 has 15 amino acids.

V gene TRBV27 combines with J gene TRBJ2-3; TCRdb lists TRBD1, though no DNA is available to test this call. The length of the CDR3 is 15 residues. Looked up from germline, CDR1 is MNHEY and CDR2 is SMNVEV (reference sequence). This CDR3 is CASRVGTELTDTQYF.

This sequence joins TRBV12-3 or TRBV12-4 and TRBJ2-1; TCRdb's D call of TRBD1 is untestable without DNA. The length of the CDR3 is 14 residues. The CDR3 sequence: CASSSWTAKDEQFF.

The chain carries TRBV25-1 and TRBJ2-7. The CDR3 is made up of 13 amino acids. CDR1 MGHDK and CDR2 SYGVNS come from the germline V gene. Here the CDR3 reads CASADAGSYEQYF.

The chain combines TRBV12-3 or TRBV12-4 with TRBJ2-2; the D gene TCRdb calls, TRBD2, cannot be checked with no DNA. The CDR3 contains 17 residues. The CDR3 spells CASSPASGGADTGELFF.

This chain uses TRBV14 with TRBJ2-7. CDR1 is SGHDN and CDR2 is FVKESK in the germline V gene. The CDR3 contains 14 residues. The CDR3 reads CASSQRLNPYEQHF.

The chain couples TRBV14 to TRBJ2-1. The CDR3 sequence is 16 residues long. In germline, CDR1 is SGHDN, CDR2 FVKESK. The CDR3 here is CASSPDTWSSYNEQFF.

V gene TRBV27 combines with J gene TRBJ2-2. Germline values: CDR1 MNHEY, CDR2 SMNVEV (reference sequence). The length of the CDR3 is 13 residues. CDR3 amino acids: CASSSGNTGELFF.

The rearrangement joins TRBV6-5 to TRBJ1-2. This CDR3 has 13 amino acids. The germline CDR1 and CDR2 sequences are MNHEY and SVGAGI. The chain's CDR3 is CASSYSTSYGYTF.

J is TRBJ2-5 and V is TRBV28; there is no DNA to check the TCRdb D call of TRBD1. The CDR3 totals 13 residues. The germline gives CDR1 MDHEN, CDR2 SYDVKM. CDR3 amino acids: CASSPQGVETQYF. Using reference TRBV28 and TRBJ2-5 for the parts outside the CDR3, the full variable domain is DVKVTQSSRYLVKRTGEKVFLECVQDMDHENMFWYRQDPGLGLRLIYFSYDVKMKEKGDIPEGYSVSREKKERFSLILESASTNQTSMYLCASSPQGVETQYFGPGTRLLVL.

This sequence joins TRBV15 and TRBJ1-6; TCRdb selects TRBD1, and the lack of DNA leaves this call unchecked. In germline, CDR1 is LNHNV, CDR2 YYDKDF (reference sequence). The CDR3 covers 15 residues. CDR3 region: CATSREGAGSSPLHF.

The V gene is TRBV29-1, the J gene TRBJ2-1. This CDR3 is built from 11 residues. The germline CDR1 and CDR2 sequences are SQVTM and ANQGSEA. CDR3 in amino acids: CSVEEYPEQFF.

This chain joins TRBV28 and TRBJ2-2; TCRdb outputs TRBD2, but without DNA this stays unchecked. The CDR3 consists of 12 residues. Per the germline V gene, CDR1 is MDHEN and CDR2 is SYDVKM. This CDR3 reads CASSGGTGELFF.

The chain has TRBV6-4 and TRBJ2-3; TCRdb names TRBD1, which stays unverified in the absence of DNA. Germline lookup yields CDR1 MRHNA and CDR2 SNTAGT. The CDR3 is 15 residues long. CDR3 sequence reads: CASSGQSSDTDTQYF.

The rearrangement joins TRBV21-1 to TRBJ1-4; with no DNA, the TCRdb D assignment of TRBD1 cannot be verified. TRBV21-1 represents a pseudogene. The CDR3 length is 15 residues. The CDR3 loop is CASSLRDRGDEKLFF.

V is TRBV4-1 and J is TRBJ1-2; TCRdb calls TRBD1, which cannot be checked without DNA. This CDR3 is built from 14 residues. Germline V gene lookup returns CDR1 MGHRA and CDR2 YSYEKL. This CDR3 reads CASSQASGTAGYTF.

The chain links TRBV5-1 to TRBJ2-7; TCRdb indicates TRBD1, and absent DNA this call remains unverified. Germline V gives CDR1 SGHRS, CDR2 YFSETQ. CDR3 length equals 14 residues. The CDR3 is CARGTGKDSYEQYF.

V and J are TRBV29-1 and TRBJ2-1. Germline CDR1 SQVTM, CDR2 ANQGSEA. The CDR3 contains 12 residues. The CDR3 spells CSVVRSGNEQFF.

The CDR3 is CASSHGTANTEAFF. The chain is built from TRBV12-3 or TRBV12-4 and TRBJ1-1. The CDR3 covers 14 residues.

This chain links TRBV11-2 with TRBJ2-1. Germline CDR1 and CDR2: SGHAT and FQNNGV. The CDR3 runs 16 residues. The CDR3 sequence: CASSLDLNDKWDEQFF.

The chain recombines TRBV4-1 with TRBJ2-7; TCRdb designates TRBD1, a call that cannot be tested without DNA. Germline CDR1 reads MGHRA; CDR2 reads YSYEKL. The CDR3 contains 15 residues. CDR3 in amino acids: CASSQDPLGANEQYF.

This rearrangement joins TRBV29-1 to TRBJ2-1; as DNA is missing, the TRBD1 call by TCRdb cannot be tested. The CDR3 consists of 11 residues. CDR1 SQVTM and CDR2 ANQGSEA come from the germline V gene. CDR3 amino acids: CSDLQGYEQFF.

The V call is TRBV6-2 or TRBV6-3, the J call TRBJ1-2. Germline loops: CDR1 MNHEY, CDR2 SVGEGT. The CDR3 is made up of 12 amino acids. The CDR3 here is CASSTYMDGYTF.